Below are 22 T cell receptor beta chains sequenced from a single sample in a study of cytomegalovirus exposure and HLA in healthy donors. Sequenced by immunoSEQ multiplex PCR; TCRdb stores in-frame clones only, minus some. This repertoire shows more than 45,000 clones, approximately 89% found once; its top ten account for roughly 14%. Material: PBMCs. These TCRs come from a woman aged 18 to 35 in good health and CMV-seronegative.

The CDR3: CASSSRKDSSYEQYF. As DNA, the CDR3 is TGTGCCAGCAGCTCCAGAAAGGACAGCTCCTACGAGCAGTACTTC. The chain combines TRBV13 with TRBJ2-7; a possible D gene is TRBD1 (6 bases). The CDR3 is 15 residues long. Trimming pared 4 bases from V and 0 bases from J, leaving 13 bases between. Germline assignment: CDR1 PRHDT and CDR2 FYEKMQ (reference sequence).

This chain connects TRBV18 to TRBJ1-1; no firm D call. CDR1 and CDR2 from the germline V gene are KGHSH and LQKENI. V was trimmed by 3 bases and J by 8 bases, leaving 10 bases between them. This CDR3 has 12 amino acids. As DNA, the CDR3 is TGTGCCAGCTCACCTGAAGGAGGGGAAGCTTTCTTT. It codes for CASSPEGGEAFF.

The CDR3 coding sequence is TGCAGCGTGGATGACGGACAGGGAGGTTCACCCCTCCACTTT. Its protein is CSVDDGQGGSPLHF. The V gene is TRBV29-1, the J gene TRBJ1-6, with TRBD1 identical over 8 bases. J gave up 9 bases and V 6 bases, and 10 bases lay outside the gene matches. The V gene's germline CDR1 is SQVTM and CDR2 ANQGSEA. The CDR3 covers 14 residues.

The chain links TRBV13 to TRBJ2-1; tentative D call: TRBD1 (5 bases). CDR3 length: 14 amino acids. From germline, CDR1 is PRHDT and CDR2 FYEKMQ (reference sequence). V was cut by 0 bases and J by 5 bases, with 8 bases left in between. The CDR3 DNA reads TGTGCCAGCAGCTTAGGGACAGTTAACAATGAGCAGTTCTTC. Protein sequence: CASSLGTVNNEQFF.

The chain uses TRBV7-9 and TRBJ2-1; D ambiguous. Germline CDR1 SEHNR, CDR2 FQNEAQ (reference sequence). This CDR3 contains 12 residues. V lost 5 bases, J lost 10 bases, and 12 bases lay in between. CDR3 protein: CASSPKTYEQFF. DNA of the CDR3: TGTGCCAGCAGCCCGAAGACTTACGAGCAGTTCTTC.

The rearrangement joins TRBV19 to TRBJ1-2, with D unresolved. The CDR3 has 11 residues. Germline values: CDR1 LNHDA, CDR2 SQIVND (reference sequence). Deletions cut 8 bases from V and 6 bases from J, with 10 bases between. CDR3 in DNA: TGTGCCAGTGTTGATCCAGATGGCTACACCTTC. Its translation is CASVDPDGYTF.

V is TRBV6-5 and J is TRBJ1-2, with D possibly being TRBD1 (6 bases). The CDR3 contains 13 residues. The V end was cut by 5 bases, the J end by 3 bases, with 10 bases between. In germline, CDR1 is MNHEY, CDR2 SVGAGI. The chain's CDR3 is CASSLGQYYGYTF. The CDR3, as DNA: TGTGCCAGCAGTCTCGGACAGTACTATGGCTACACCTTC.

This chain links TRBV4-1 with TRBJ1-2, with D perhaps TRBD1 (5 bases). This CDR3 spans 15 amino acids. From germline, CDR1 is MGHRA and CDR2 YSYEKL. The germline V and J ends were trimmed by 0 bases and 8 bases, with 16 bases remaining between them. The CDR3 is CASSQDIGQGRGYTF. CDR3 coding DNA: TGCGCCAGCAGCCAAGACATTGGGCAGGGAAGAGGCTACACCTTC.

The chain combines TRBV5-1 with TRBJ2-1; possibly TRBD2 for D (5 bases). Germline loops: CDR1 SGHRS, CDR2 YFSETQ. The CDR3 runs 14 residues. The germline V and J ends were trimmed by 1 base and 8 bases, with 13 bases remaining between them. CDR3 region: CASSLSERRHEQFF. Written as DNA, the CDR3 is TGCGCCAGCAGCTTGTCCGAACGGAGGCATGAGCAGTTCTTC.

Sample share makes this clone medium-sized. For the CDR3, the DNA is TGCAGTGCGGACAGGGGGGGTGAGCAGTTCTTC. This encodes CSADRGGEQFF. The rearrangement joins TRBV20-1 to TRBJ2-1; 10 bases are a match to TRBD1. CDR3 length: 11 residues. Germline lookup yields CDR1 DFQATT and CDR2 SNEGSKA (reference sequence). J gave up 9 bases and V 6 bases, and 2 bases lay outside the gene matches.

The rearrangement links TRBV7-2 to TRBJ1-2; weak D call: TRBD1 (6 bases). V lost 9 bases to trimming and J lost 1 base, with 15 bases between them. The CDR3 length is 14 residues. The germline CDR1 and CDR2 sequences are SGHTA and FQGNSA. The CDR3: CASSTRDINYGYTF. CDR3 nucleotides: TGTGCCAGTTCTACCCGGGACATTAACTATGGCTACACCTTC.

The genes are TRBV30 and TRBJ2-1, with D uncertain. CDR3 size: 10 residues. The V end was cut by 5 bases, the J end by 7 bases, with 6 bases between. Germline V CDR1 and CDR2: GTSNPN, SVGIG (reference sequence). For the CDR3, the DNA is TGTGCCTGGGGCAGGAATGAGCAGTTCTTC. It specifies CAWGRNEQFF.

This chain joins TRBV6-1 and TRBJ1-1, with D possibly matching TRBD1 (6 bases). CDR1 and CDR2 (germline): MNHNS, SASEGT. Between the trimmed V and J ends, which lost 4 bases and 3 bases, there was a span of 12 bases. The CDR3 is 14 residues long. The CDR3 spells CASSAGQSYTEAFF. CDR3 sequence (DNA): TGTGCCAGCAGTGCCGGACAGTCCTACACTGAAGCTTTCTTT.

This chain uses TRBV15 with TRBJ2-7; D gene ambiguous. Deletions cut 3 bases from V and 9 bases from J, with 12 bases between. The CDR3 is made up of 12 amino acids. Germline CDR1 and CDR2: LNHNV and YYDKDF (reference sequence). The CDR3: CATSSRDSGQYF. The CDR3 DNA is TGTGCCACCAGCAGCAGAGACTCGGGGCAGTACTTC.

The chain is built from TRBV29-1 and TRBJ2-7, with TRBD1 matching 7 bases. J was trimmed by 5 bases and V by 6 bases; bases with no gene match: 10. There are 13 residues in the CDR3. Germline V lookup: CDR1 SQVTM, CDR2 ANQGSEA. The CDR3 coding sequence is TGCAGCGTCCTTCAGACAGGGCACCACGAGCAGTACTTC. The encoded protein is CSVLQTGHHEQYF.

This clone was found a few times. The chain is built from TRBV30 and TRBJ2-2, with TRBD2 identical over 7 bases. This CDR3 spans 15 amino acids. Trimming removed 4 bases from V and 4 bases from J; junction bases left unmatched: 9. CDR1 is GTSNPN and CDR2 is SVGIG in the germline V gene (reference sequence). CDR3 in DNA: TGTGCCTGGAAAAGGATGGGGGAGGGCACCGGGGAGCTGTTTTTT. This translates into CAWKRMGEGTGELFF.

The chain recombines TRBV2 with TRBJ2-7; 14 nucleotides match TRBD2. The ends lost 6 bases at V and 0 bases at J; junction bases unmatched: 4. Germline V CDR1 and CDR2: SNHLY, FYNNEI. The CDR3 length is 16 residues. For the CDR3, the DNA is TGTGCCAGCAGGGGAGGGACTAGCGGGAGCTCCTACGAGCAGTACTTC. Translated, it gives CASRGGTSGSSYEQYF.

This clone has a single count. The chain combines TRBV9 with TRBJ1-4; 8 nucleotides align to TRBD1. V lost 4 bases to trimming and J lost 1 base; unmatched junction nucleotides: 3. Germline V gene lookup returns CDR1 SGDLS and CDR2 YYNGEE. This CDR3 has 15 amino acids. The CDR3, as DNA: TGTGCCAGCAGCCCTACAGGGGGAACTAATGAAAAACTGTTTTTT. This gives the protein CASSPTGGTNEKLFF. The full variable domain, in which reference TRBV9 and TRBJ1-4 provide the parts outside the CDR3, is DSGVTQTPKHLITATGQRVTLRCSPRSGDLSVYWYQQSLDQGLQFLIQYYNGEERAKGNILERFSAQQFPDLHSELNLSSLELGDSALYFCASSPTGGTNEKLFFGSGTQLSVL.

CDR3 loop: CASSFPGGELFF. The CDR3 DNA reads as TGCGCCAGCAGCTTCCCCGGCGGGGAGCTGTTTTTT. The chain couples TRBV5-1 to TRBJ2-2, with D hard to call. Germline V gives CDR1 SGHRS, CDR2 YFSETQ. Trimming shortened V by 2 bases and J by 7 bases, and 6 bases separated the two germline ends. This CDR3 spans 12 amino acids.

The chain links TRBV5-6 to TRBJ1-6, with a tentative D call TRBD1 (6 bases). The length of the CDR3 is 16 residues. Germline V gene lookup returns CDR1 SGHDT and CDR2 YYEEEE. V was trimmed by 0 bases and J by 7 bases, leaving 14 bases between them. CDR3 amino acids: CASSLAGAPRNSPLHF. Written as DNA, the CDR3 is TGTGCCAGCAGCTTGGCAGGGGCTCCACGAAATTCACCCCTCCACTTT.

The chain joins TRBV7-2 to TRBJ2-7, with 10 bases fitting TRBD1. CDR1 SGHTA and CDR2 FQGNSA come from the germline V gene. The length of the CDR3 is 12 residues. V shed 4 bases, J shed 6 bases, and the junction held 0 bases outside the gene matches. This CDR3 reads CASSWTGGEQYF. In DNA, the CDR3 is TGTGCCAGCAGCTGGACAGGGGGCGAGCAGTACTTC. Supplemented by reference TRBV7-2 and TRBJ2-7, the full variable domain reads GAGVSQSPSNKVTEKGKDVELRCDPISGHTALYWYRQSLGQGLEFLIYFQGNSAPDKSGLPSDRFSAERTGGSVSTLTIQRTQQEDSAVYLCASSWTGGEQYFGPGTRLTVT.

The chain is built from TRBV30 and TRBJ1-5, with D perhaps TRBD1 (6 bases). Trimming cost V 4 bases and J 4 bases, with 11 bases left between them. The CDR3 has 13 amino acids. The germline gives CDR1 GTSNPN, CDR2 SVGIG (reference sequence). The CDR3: CAWTTGSNQPQHF. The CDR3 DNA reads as TGTGCCTGGACCACAGGGTCGAATCAGCCCCAGCATTTT. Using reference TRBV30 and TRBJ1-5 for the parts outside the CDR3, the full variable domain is SQTIHQWPATLVQPVGSPLSLECTVEGTSNPNLYWYRQAAGRGLQLLFYSVGIGQISSEVPQNLSASRPQDRQFILSSKKLLLSDSGFYLCAWTTGSNQPQHFGDGTRLSIL.